The 22 T cell receptor beta chains presented below share a single source sample, sequenced in a study of blood T cell repertoires in COVID-19 (dated by TCRdb to the early 2020s). Library prep was done by the immunoSEQ multiplex PCR assay. What TCRdb holds here is the immuneACCESS table cut down to in-frame rearrangements. Part of the clones is not present; checked against another copy, under half of the missing clones reflect an unresolved V gene, and the others are unexplained. The sample table shows about 250,000 clones, and 75% to 90% are seen once. The top ten clones comprise 2.4% of the sample. The sequenced sample consisted of PBMCs or T cells enriched from blood (not recorded which). The source is a woman aged 18-30 years who had recovered from COVID-19.

The chain uses TRBV4-1 and TRBJ2-5; 12 bases are shared with TRBD1. The germline V gene has CDR1 MGHRA and CDR2 YSYEKL. This CDR3 spans 14 amino acids. The junction had 7 bases not matched to a gene; V was cut back by 4 bases and J by 10 bases. The CDR3 loop is CASSPFGTGGIQYF. The CDR3 region has the DNA TGCGCCAGCAGCCCCTTCGGGACAGGGGGCATCCAGTACTTC.

This chain uses TRBV19 with TRBJ1-6; possible D gene TRBD1, 6 bases. With 3 bases removed from V and 4 bases from J, the gap between germline ends came to 10 bases. The germline V gene encodes CDR1 LNHDA and CDR2 SQIVND (reference sequence). CDR3 length equals 15 residues. The CDR3 DNA reads as TGTGCCAGTAGTATCGGTGGACAGTATAATTCACCCCTCCACTTT. Its translation is CASSIGGQYNSPLHF.

The rearrangement links TRBV28 to TRBJ1-2; D gene ambiguous. The length of the CDR3 is 12 residues. Germline CDR1 MDHEN, CDR2 SYDVKM. The germline V and J ends were trimmed by 1 base and 4 bases, with 4 bases remaining between them. In DNA, the CDR3 is TGTGCCAGCAGTTTATCCCGCTATGGCTACACCTTC. Protein product: CASSLSRYGYTF.

A word on this clone: A much larger clone differs from this one at a single base, so this may be a read error. V and J are TRBV11-3 and TRBJ2-5, with a weak D call TRBD2 (5 bases). Trimming shortened V by 5 bases and J by 1 base, and 8 bases separated the two germline ends. The V gene's germline CDR1 is SGHNT and CDR2 YENEEA. The CDR3 extends over 13 amino acids. In nucleotides, the CDR3 is TGTGCCAGCAGCCTAAGCGGCCAAGAGACCCAGTACTTC. It codes for CASSLSGQETQYF.

This clone was seen a single time. The rearrangement links TRBV9 to TRBJ2-5; D not certain. Germline V lookup: CDR1 SGDLS, CDR2 YYNGEE. This CDR3 contains 13 residues. V was pared by 3 bases and J by 2 bases, with 8 bases between. The CDR3 nucleotides read TGTGCCAGCAGCGCGAGCTTACAAGAGACCCAGTACTTC. Translated, it gives CASSASLQETQYF.

The chain links TRBV7-9 to TRBJ1-4; D possibly corresponds to TRBD1 (6 bases). V was clipped by 5 bases and J by 0 bases, with 16 bases between them. This CDR3 region has 17 residues. Looked up from germline, CDR1 is SEHNR and CDR2 is FQNEAQ (reference sequence). The CDR3: CASSPNRVDATNEKLFF. DNA of the CDR3: TGTGCCAGCAGCCCAAACAGGGTCGATGCAACTAATGAAAAACTGTTTTTT.

The chain joins TRBV12-5 to TRBJ1-4; D unresolved. This CDR3 has 16 amino acids. From germline, CDR1 is LGHNT and CDR2 FRNRAP. V dropped 0 bases and J dropped 10 bases, with 18 bases sitting between them. The CDR3 reads CASGLVPGPQDGKLFF. In DNA form, the CDR3 reads TGTGCTAGTGGTTTGGTACCTGGGCCTCAAGACGGAAAACTGTTTTTT. The full variable domain, its missing parts supplied by reference TRBV12-5 and TRBJ1-4, is DARVTQTPRHKVTEMGQEVTMRCQPILGHNTVFWYRQTMMQGLELLAYFRNRAPLDDSGMPKDRFSAEMPDATLATLKIQPSEPRDSAVYFCASGLVPGPQDGKLFFGSGTQLSVL.

This chain joins TRBV28 and TRBJ1-5, with D possibly matching TRBD1 (6 bases). The V end was cut by 5 bases, the J end by 2 bases, with 22 bases between. This CDR3 is built from 18 residues. Germline lookup yields CDR1 MDHEN and CDR2 SYDVKM. The CDR3 loop reads CASSQRIQGGRGNQPQHF. The CDR3 coding sequence is TGTGCCAGCAGTCAAAGAATACAGGGAGGGAGAGGCAATCAGCCCCAGCATTTT.

The chain links TRBV5-1 to TRBJ2-6; 8 bases fit TRBD1. Trimming removed 0 bases from V and 2 bases from J; junction bases left unmatched: 1. Germline loops: CDR1 SGHRS, CDR2 YFSETQ. The CDR3 consists of 16 residues. Here the CDR3 DNA reads TGCGCCAGCAGCTTGGACAGGGGGGCTGGGGCCAACGTCCTGACTTTC. It specifies CASSLDRGAGANVLTF.

The genes are TRBV29-1 and TRBJ1-1; D not resolved. The germline CDR1 and CDR2 sequences are SQVTM and ANQGSEA. The CDR3 extends over 14 amino acids. V was cut by 6 bases and J by 4 bases, with 18 bases left in between. The CDR3 region is CSVLFTGVRTEAFF. CDR3 coding DNA: TGCAGCGTCTTATTTACGGGAGTTCGCACTGAAGCTTTCTTT.

This clone was found once. This chain's CDR3 is CASSLTPTSGNTDTQYF. The CDR3 DNA follows: TGTGCCAGCAGCTTAACTCCGACTAGCGGGAATACAGATACGCAGTATTTT. This chain links TRBV7-3 with TRBJ2-3; 11 bases map to TRBD2. Trimming cost V 0 bases and J 3 bases; bases outside gene matches: 5. The germline gives CDR1 SGHTA, CDR2 FQGTGA. The CDR3 covers 17 residues. Using reference TRBV7-3 and TRBJ2-3 for the parts outside the CDR3, the full variable domain is GAGVSQTPSNKVTEKGKYVELRCDPISGHTALYWYRQSLGQGPEFLIYFQGTGAADDSGLPNDRFFAVRPEGSVSTLKIQRTERGDSAVYLCASSLTPTSGNTDTQYFGPGTRLTVL.

The chain combines TRBV6-5 with TRBJ1-2; 9 bases line up with TRBD1. CDR3 size: 14 residues. With V trimmed by 2 bases and J by 7 bases, 5 bases remained unmatched. CDR1 and CDR2 (germline): MNHEY, SVGAGI. CDR3 coding DNA: TGTGCCAGCAGTTACAGACAGGGGGTTAGTGGCTACACCTTC. Protein: CASSYRQGVSGYTF.

V usage is TRBV20-1 and J usage is TRBJ2-7; no clear D. CDR3 size: 10 residues. Per the germline V gene, CDR1 is DFQATT and CDR2 is SNEGSKA (reference sequence). Trimming took 6 bases from V and 6 from J, leaving 9 bases between them. The DNA of the CDR3 is TGCAGTGCGGTGAACGGCGAGCAGTACTTC. As protein: CSAVNGEQYF.

This chain connects TRBV12-3 or TRBV12-4 to TRBJ2-1; D possibly corresponds to TRBD1 (6 bases). With 4 bases removed from V and 4 bases from J, the gap between germline ends came to 8 bases. The CDR3 runs to 13 residues. The CDR3 reads CASSSQGYNEQFF. The CDR3 bases are TGTGCCAGCAGTTCACAGGGTTACAATGAGCAGTTCTTC.

This chain links TRBV7-8 with TRBJ2-3, with 8 bases identical to TRBD2. Germline trimming cut 7 bases from V and 1 base from J; bases unmatched to any gene: 16. Germline V gene lookup returns CDR1 SGHVS and CDR2 FQNEAQ. This CDR3 is 18 amino acids long. CDR3 nucleotides: TGTGCCAGCACCTACCGTACTGGAGCGGGGGTTGGCACAGATACGCAGTATTTT. It yields the protein CASTYRTGAGVGTDTQYF.

The V and J genes are TRBV9 and TRBJ2-7; 8 bases agree with TRBD2. Germline-derived CDR1 and CDR2 are SGDLS and YYNGEE. V shed 3 bases, J shed 5 bases, and the junction held 7 bases outside the gene matches. The CDR3 extends over 14 amino acids. CDR3: CASSGSGTSDEQYF. CDR3 sequence (DNA): TGTGCCAGCAGCGGTTCCGGGACTAGTGACGAGCAGTACTTC.

The rearrangement joins TRBV19 to TRBJ2-1; tentative D call: TRBD2 (6 bases). This CDR3 has 15 amino acids. Germline V gives CDR1 LNHDA, CDR2 SQIVND (reference sequence). Trimming removed 7 bases at V and 0 bases at J, with 13 bases between. Here the CDR3 DNA reads TGTGCCAGTACCCTGGGACTTAGCTCCTACAATGAGCAGTTCTTC. Translated, it gives CASTLGLSSYNEQFF.

The chain recombines TRBV9 with TRBJ2-4; maybe TRBD1 (6 bases). The CDR3 runs 17 residues. Trimming pared 3 bases from V and 0 bases from J, leaving 16 bases between. The germline CDR1 and CDR2 sequences are SGDLS and YYNGEE. CDR3 DNA: TGTGCCAGCAGCGCCCGTCCGGGACATTTAGCCAAAAACATTCAGTACTTC. Amino acids: CASSARPGHLAKNIQYF.

CDR3 DNA: TGTGCCAGCACTTCCCGGGAGCCCCAGTACTTC. Protein product: CASTSREPQYF. The genes are TRBV7-9 and TRBJ2-5; maybe TRBD2 (6 bases). Germline V CDR1 and CDR2: SEHNR, FQNEAQ (reference sequence). The length of the CDR3 is 11 residues. V was trimmed by 7 bases and J by 9 bases, leaving 12 bases between them.

The J gene is TRBJ1-1, the V gene TRBV7-6; 9 nucleotides match TRBD1. J was trimmed by 5 bases and V by 5 bases; bases with no gene match: 12. Germline V gene data show CDR1 as SGHVS and CDR2 as FNYEAQ. The CDR3 is 16 amino acids. This CDR3 reads CASSPRPGQGKTEAFF. In DNA form, the CDR3 reads TGTGCCAGCAGCCCCCGCCCGGGACAGGGTAAGACTGAAGCTTTCTTT. The full variable domain, rest sourced from reference TRBV7-6 and TRBJ1-1, is GAGVSQSPRYKVTKRGQDVALRCDPISGHVSLYWYRQALGQGPEFLTYFNYEAQQDKSGLPNDRFSAERPEGSISTLTIQRTEQRDSAMYRCASSPRPGQGKTEAFFGQGTRLTVV.

The CDR3 DNA reads TGTGCCAGCAGCCAAGAATCCAGGGCGGACTATGGCTACACCTTC. It codes for CASSQESRADYGYTF. The rearrangement joins TRBV14 to TRBJ1-2; D possibly corresponds to TRBD1 (5 bases). The CDR3 loop spans 15 amino acids. Trimming shortened V by 0 bases and J by 3 bases, and 11 bases separated the two germline ends. The germline V gene has CDR1 SGHDN and CDR2 FVKESK.

DNA for the CDR3: TGTGCCAGCTCGGGACTCAATCAGCCCCAGCATTTT. Amino acids: CASSGLNQPQHF. This chain joins TRBV12-3 or TRBV12-4 and TRBJ1-5; tentative D call: TRBD1 (5 bases). Trimming removed 8 bases at V and 3 bases at J, with 8 bases between. The CDR3 spans 12 residues.